This T cell receptor beta chain originates from a study of T cells in localized non-small cell lung cancer (dated by TCRdb to between 2020 and 2021). Broadly, across the study: The study analyzed T cell repertoires of under 250 early-stage NSCLC patients, comparing tumors and uninvolved tumor-adjacent lungs. The cohort was made up of 236 treatment-naive NSCLC patients whose localized lung tumors had been resected. The mean age of the NSCLC patients was roughly 70 years, with 120 to 150 men and over 100 women. Results the study describes overall, beyond this receptor: Uninvolved tumor-adjacent lung showed the highest T cell clonality, higher than tumor, which suggests more focused antigenic responses in the uninvolved tumor-adjacent lung. Because the study design was exploratory, TCR variables were selected using unadjusted p-values without false-discovery rate correction. A median of roughly 58 of the top 100 tumor clones were detected in paired uninvolved adjacent lung, and approximately 28 of these tumor clones were also found among the top 100 clones of the paired uninvolved adjacent lung. Multi-region tumor sequencing was not performed, so intratumor heterogeneity could not be excluded. Longer overall survival was associated with higher T cell density in blood, whereas shorter survival was associated with higher clonality in adjacent lung.

At diagnosis, tumor, uninvolved tumor-adjacent lung and peripheral blood were collected and then preserved as a mix of FFPE and fresh-frozen material. TCR beta CDR3 regions were sequenced from DNA using the immunoSEQ Assay. Under the source paper's analysis protocol: To compute T cell density, TCR beta template counts were normalized to usable DNA, which was estimated by amplifying housekeeping genes. Richness was estimated with the preseqR package, extrapolating to 400,000 templates for PBMC samples and 120,000 templates for tissue samples. Clonality was calculated as one minus Pielou's evenness. To identify tissue-enriched TCRs, differential abundance testing was run on productive amino-acid clonotypes with a minimum total count of 5 and an alpha of 0.1. The Jaccard Index and the Morisita Overlap Index were used to measure how much the repertoires overlapped between compartments. GLIPH clustered TCR beta CDR3s with public tetramer-defined viral CDR3s; viral motifs required at least three viral sequences plus V-gene enrichment. Imported from immuneACCESS, the table was reduced by TCRdb to in-frame sequences with V and J called. These copies leave out some clones; in studies compared against another copy, an unresolved V gene accounts for under half, and the cause of the remainder is not known. The V and J calls and clone size were taken over from that table, and D and trimming were inferred from the DNA. The sample table records under 7,000 clones; more than 35% of these occur just once. The top ten constitute about 7.4% of the sample.

By how much of the sample it makes up, this clone is medium-sized (0.01 to 0.1%). Its antigen is currently not known. Base quality data are lacking; no much larger clone is found one base away. V lost 4 bases and J lost 0 bases; the stretch between them is 10 bases long. From the cysteine through the phenylalanine, the CDR3 covers 14 amino acids. Kept here is only the CDR3 DNA, which spans 42 bases and is read in frame from base 1. CDR1 SGHNT and CDR2 YENEEA were looked up in the germline V gene. The rearrangement combines TRBV11-3 with TRBJ2-7; the D gene cannot be named for sure. This receptor was identified in a man aged 40 to 69 with stage III lung adenocarcinoma. The starting material was lung tumor tissue, obtained before any cancer treatment. The nucleotide sequence is given as TGTGCCAGCAGCTCTCTCTCCAGCTCCTACGAGCAGTACTTC. Its translation reads: CASSSLSSSYEQYF.